This record looks at one TCR beta chain sequence and its context. Its antigen is unknown. Germline CDR1 reads SGHNT; CDR2 reads YYREEE (reference sequence). V lost 3 bases and J 3 bases, leaving 15 bases between the germline ends. There are 15 residues in the CDR3. This sample was taken from a study of cytomegalovirus exposure and HLA in healthy donors. Study overall: From donors who were HLA-typed, an early data release held approximately 84 million unique TCRs. Study-wide points: Prior analysis indicated that the majority of TCR beta V segments exhibited productivity approximately 90% or approximately 30% of the time. Later analysis associated a missense DCLRE1C variant with TCR beta V- and J-gene trimming. There were some public TCRs occurring in many donors, but most TCR sequences were rare.

This PCR relied on a set of 60 Vbeta primers and 13 Jbeta primers. Produced via immunoSEQ multiplex PCR; TCRdb's table is partial and in-frame only. The sample holds approximately 100,000 clones, roughly 76% seen once. The specimen was PBMCs. The V gene is TRBV5-4, the J gene TRBJ1-2; D is uncertain. The receptor was derived from a woman aged 45-65 years in good health and CMV-seropositive. The CDR3 here is CASSSPLGLDYGYTF. CDR3 DNA: TGTGCCAGCAGCTCACCTTTAGGACTTGACTATGGCTACACCTTC.